This T cell receptor (beta chain) is from a study of molecular identifiers for immune sequencing clone quantification. Using its own MiXCR run on the PCR reads, TCRdb lists one record per CDR3 protein. The data show hundreds of thousands of distinct CDR3 sequences, just under 20% seen once. V was pared by 1 base and J by 5 bases, with 8 bases between. Germline V gene data show CDR1 as SGHTA and CDR2 as FQGNSA. The CDR3 is 14 residues long. This clonotype occurred many times. The sample taken for sequencing was naive CD8+ T cells from blood, with Jurkat cell RNA spiked in. Sample subset: FACS-sorted CD8+CD4-CCR7+CD45RA+ naive T cells. The chain carries TRBV7-2 and TRBJ1-4; D uncertain. The receptor's source is a human donor in good health. Some libraries in this study had Jurkat cell RNA spiked in. The CDR3 DNA reads TGTGCCAGCAGCTTAGAAGTCAGAAATGAAAAACTGTTTTTT. It translates to CASSLEVRNEKLFF. The entire variable domain, with the rest obtained from reference TRBV7-2 and TRBJ1-4, is as follows: GAGVSQSPSNKVTEKGKDVELRCDPISGHTALYWYRQSLGQGLEFLIYFQGNSAPDKSGLPSDRFSAERTGGSVSTLTIQRTQQEDSAVYLCASSLEVRNEKLFFGSGTQLSVL.